The present T cell receptor (beta chain) was sequenced within a study of T cell repertoires and HLA-DP antigens. The primer mix covered 54 TRBV segments and 13 TRBJ segments. Data came from immunoSEQ multiplex PCR; TCRdb stores just in-frame clones and leaves some out. The table records approximately 110,000 clones, 80% to 95% of them present only once. Germline V lookup: CDR1 MNHEY, CDR2 SVGAGI. CDR3 length: 15 residues. V was pared by 5 bases and J by 1 base, with 14 bases between. About this clone: Its cognate antigen is unknown.

Sequenced sample: CD4+ T cells from PBMCs. V usage is TRBV6-5 and J usage is TRBJ1-1, with D possibly TRBD1 on 6 matching bases. The sequence was obtained from a woman between 18 and 29 years old in good health and CMV-seronegative. CDR3 protein: CASSLHRAPNTEAFF. The CDR3 DNA follows: TGTGCCAGCAGTCTCCACAGGGCACCGAACACTGAAGCTTTCTTT.